This T cell receptor beta chain was recorded in a study of blood T cell repertoires in COVID-19. Germline V lookup: CDR1 SGHTA, CDR2 FQGNSA. This CDR3 is built from 14 residues. In the original workflow: Amplification of reference gene primers was used by the study to estimate nucleated cell counts. The table came from immunoSEQ multiplex PCR; TCRdb's copy has only in-frame clones and leaves some out. V, J and clone size were drawn from that table, and D and trimming were deduced from the DNA. Of about 230,000 clones listed, about nine tenths are singletons. Note on this clone: At one boundary the junction diverges from the germline segment, which might be a read error.

The material sequenced was peripheral blood. This sequence originates from a man under 40 with COVID-19, enrolled during active disease. The chain has TRBV7-2 and TRBJ1-6; D might be TRBD1 (5 bases). The CDR3 region is CASSLTGTSPSMNF. CDR3 DNA sequence: TGTGCCAGCAGCCTAACAGGCACTTCCCCCTCTATGAACTTT.